A single sample gave rise to the 13 T cell receptor beta chains below, sequenced in a study of T cells in localized non-small cell lung cancer. TCRdb keeps only in-frame clones here, not all; method: immunoSEQ multiplex PCR. The sample gives some 90,000 clones, roughly 90% of which show up once; 15% is in the top ten. This specimen consisted of peripheral blood, obtained before any cancer treatment. Receptors were obtained from a man aged 35 to 70 with stage I squamous cell lung carcinoma.

This chain connects TRBV5-6 to TRBJ2-1; D could derive from TRBD1 or TRBD2 (5 bases each). The V and J ends lost 0 bases and 3 bases respectively, with 16 bases between them. Germline V gene data show CDR1 as SGHDT and CDR2 as YYEEEE. CDR3 length: 17 amino acids. CDR3 nucleotides: TGTGCCAGCAGCTTGGGGGGACCGGCCCACATCTACAATGAGCAGTTCTTC. Translation gives CASSLGGPAHIYNEQFF. Variable domain in full (rest from reference TRBV5-6 and TRBJ2-1): DAGVTQSPTHLIKTRGQQVTLRCSPKSGHDTVSWYQQALGQGPQFIFQYYEEEERQRGNFPDRFSGHQFPNYSSELNVNALLLGDSALYLCASSLGGPAHIYNEQFFGPGTRLTVL.

The rearrangement links TRBV4-1 to TRBJ2-3; D unresolved. This CDR3 is built from 13 residues. From germline, CDR1 is MGHRA and CDR2 YSYEKL. Trimming removed 1 base from V and 5 bases from J, with 7 bases in between. The CDR3 sequence is CASSQVYIDTQYF. CDR3 coding DNA: TGCGCCAGCAGCCAAGTATATATAGATACGCAGTATTTT.

This clone appeared once. The chain has TRBV19 and TRBJ2-2, with D tentatively TRBD2 (5 bases). The CDR3 loop spans 15 amino acids. The V gene's germline CDR1 is LNHDA and CDR2 SQIVND (reference sequence). Trimming left V 5 bases short and J 5 bases short, with 15 bases between. CDR3 in DNA: TGTGCCAGTAGTCATATCGAGAGGAGGACCGGGGAGCTGTTTTTT. Its translation: CASSHIERRTGELFF.

The chain carries TRBV9 and TRBJ1-5, with 7 positions matching TRBD1. V lost 2 bases, J lost 1 base, and 6 bases stayed unmatched. Germline CDR1 reads SGDLS; CDR2 reads YYNGEE. CDR3 size: 16 residues. The CDR3 sequence is CASSVNRGSSNQPQHF. CDR3 nucleotides: TGTGCCAGCAGCGTCAACAGGGGCTCAAGCAATCAGCCCCAGCATTTT.

The chain joins TRBV7-8 to TRBJ2-1, with TRBD1 matching 12 bases. Germline-derived CDR1 and CDR2 are SGHVS and FQNEAQ. CDR3 length equals 16 residues. Trimming at V came to 6 bases and at J to 8 bases, leaving 11 bases not matched to a gene. CDR3 DNA sequence: TGTGCCAGCAGACGCAATCCGGGACAGGGGGCGCATGAGCAGTTCTTC. It yields the protein CASRRNPGQGAHEQFF.

V gene TRBV4-3 combines with J gene TRBJ2-3; TRBD2 matches 7 bases. The CDR3 sequence is 17 residues long. Germline V gene data show CDR1 as LGHNA and CDR2 as YSLEER. The ends lost 0 bases at V and 3 bases at J; junction bases unmatched: 9. The CDR3 region is CASSQDLSGRGTDTQYF. DNA of the CDR3: TGCGCCAGCAGCCAAGATCTTAGCGGGCGGGGGACAGATACGCAGTATTTT.

The chain is built from TRBV19 and TRBJ2-3; 8 bases line up with TRBD2. CDR1 LNHDA and CDR2 SQIVND come from the germline V gene (reference sequence). V lost 2 bases and J lost 0; bases outside the gene matches: 13. The CDR3 has 19 amino acids. The CDR3 protein is CASSIMPSGGFLSTDTQYF. CDR3 DNA sequence: TGTGCCAGTAGTATAATGCCCAGCGGGGGCTTCCTTAGCACAGATACGCAGTATTTT.

The table lists this clone with a count of one. The V and J genes are TRBV25-1 and TRBJ1-1; D is ambiguous. The V and J ends lost 1 base and 10 bases respectively, with 10 bases between them. CDR1 MGHDK and CDR2 SYGVNS come from the germline V gene. This CDR3 spans 12 amino acids. The CDR3 DNA is TGTGCCAGCAGTGAATGGGGTATTGTAGCTTTCTTT. Translating gives CASSEWGIVAFF.

The CDR3 DNA is TGTGCCAGCAGCTTAGCTGAGGGGAGAGGAAATCAGCCCCAGCATTTT. Encoded protein: CASSLAEGRGNQPQHF. The chain joins TRBV7-8 to TRBJ1-5, with D possibly being TRBD1 (5 bases). V gave up 0 bases and J gave up 4 bases, with 13 bases separating them. From germline, CDR1 is SGHVS and CDR2 FQNEAQ. The CDR3 consists of 16 residues.

The chain is built from TRBV5-4 and TRBJ1-2; TRBD1 is a possible D gene (5 bases). V shed 0 bases and J shed 8 bases, with 14 bases lying between them. CDR1 and CDR2 from the germline V gene are SGHNT and YYREEE (reference sequence). The CDR3 has 14 residues. The CDR3 nucleotides read TGTGCCAGCAGCTTGGGAGGGGAACCGGGAGGCTACACCTTC. As protein: CASSLGGEPGGYTF. The full variable domain, with the rest looked up from reference TRBV5-4 and TRBJ1-2, is ETGVTQSPTHLIKTRGQQVTLRCSSQSGHNTVSWYQQALGQGPQFIFQYYREEENGRGNFPPRFSGLQFPNYSSELNVNALELDDSALYLCASSLGGEPGGYTFGSGTRLTVV.

DNA for the CDR3: TGTGCCAGCAGCCCAATGGACAGCTCCTACAATGAGCAGTTCTTC. Its protein product is CASSPMDSSYNEQFF. The rearrangement joins TRBV5-6 to TRBJ2-1; perhaps TRBD1 as D (6 bases). Trimming removed 4 bases at V and 0 bases at J, with 11 bases between. The CDR3 has 15 amino acids. Germline CDR1 SGHDT, CDR2 YYEEEE. Full variable domain (missing parts from reference TRBV5-6 and TRBJ2-1): DAGVTQSPTHLIKTRGQQVTLRCSPKSGHDTVSWYQQALGQGPQFIFQYYEEEERQRGNFPDRFSGHQFPNYSSELNVNALLLGDSALYLCASSPMDSSYNEQFFGPGTRLTVL.

The chain carries TRBV7-6 and TRBJ1-1, with a tentative D call TRBD1 (6 bases). The CDR3 is 13 amino acids. Trimming removed 6 bases at V and 2 bases at J, with 10 bases between. The germline V gene has CDR1 SGHVS and CDR2 FNYEAQ. CDR3 bases: TGTGCCAGCAGACTACAGGGTAACACTGAAGCTTTCTTT. This gives the protein CASRLQGNTEAFF.

The chain uses TRBV30 and TRBJ1-6; weak D call: TRBD1 (5 bases). The V end was cut by 4 bases, the J end by 8 bases, with 12 bases between. Germline V gene lookup returns CDR1 GTSNPN and CDR2 SVGIG (reference sequence). The CDR3 is made up of 13 amino acids. The CDR3 sequence is CAWTGSRYSPLHF. The CDR3, as DNA: TGTGCCTGGACAGGGAGCAGATATTCACCCCTCCACTTT.